Listed below are T cell receptor beta chains from one sample, sequenced in a study of response to subunit inactivated influenza vaccine. TCRdb analysed the RT-PCR reads with MiXCR anew, one entry per CDR3 protein. Of almost 600,000 distinct CDR3 sequences listed, about 15% were seen once; the top ten hold roughly 11%. The source material was PBMCs from blood, sampled 11 to 12 days after vaccination. These receptors were taken from a man in his forties or fifties who received an inactivated influenza vaccine. Both conserved end residues are part of each CDR3. A D gene is named only where the DNA matches it firmly. Size is omitted from some rows. Given values are once, few, many or a class for expanded clones.

. | . | TRBJ2-6 | TRBV4-2 | CASSQGVFSGANVLTF | TGTGCCAGCAGCCAAGGAGTCTTCTCTGGGGCCAACGTCCTGACTTTC
TRBD2 | . | TRBJ2-1 | TRBV4-1 | CASSRQPTSGAYNEQFF | TGCGCCAGCAGCCGCCAACCTACTAGCGGGGCTTACAATGAGCAGTTCTTC
. | . | TRBJ2-2 | TRBV2 | CASKEGNRGTGELFF | TGTGCCAGCAAGGAGGGGAATCGGGGCACCGGGGAGCTGTTTTTT
. | . | TRBJ2-2 | TRBV19 | CASKGGGANTGELFF | TGTGCCAGTAAAGGCGGAGGGGCTAACACCGGGGAGCTGTTTTTT
. | few | TRBJ1-4 | TRBV25-1 | CASSEYREKLFF | TGTGCCAGCAGTGAATATAGGGAAAAACTGTTTTTT
. | many | TRBJ2-1 | TRBV11-3 | CASSPPGLYNEQFF | TGTGCCAGCAGCCCTCCGGGCCTTTACAATGAGCAGTTCTTC
. | few | TRBJ2-4 | TRBV6-5 | CASSYEYVKLAKNIQYF | TGTGCCAGCAGTTATGAGTACGTCAAATTAGCCAAAAACATTCAGTACTTC
. | few | TRBJ2-5 | TRBV20-1 | CSASDRTGETQYF | TGCAGTGCTAGCGACCGGACCGGGGAGACCCAGTACTTC
. | many | TRBJ1-4 | TRBV11-1 | CASSATRGSKAATNEKLFF | TGTGCCAGCAGCGCCACGAGGGGTTCGAAGGCGGCAACTAATGAAAAACTGTTTTTT
. | few | TRBJ2-2 | TRBV11-2 | CASSLERTSGELFF | TGTGCCAGCAGCTTAGAACGGACCTCCGGGGAGCTGTTTTTT
. | few | TRBJ2-3 | TRBV7-9 | CALKSVAFVDTQYF | TGTGCCCTCAAATCGGTAGCGTTCGTTGATACGCAGTATTTT
TRBD2 | few | TRBJ2-5 | TRBV20-1 | CSSIAGGPGETQYF | TGCAGTTCGATAGCGGGAGGGCCAGGGGAGACCCAGTACTTC
TRBD2 | few | TRBJ2-3 | TRBV30 | CAWSVSSGADTQYF | TGTGCCTGGAGTGTGAGTAGCGGGGCAGATACGCAGTATTTT
TRBD2 | . | TRBJ2-3 | TRBV7-2 | CASSLWTSGGSTDTQYF | TGTGCCAGCAGCTTGTGGACTAGCGGGGGCTCCACAGATACGCAGTATTTT
TRBD1 | . | TRBJ1-5 | TRBV6-2/TRBV6-3 | CASSYPDRGYSNQPQHF | TGTGCCAGCAGTTACCCGGACAGGGGATATAGCAATCAGCCCCAGCATTTT
TRBD1 | . | TRBJ2-1 | TRBV6-2/TRBV6-3 | CASSYEGQSYNEQFF | TGTGCCAGCAGTTACGAGGGACAGTCCTACAATGAGCAGTTCTTC
. | few | TRBJ2-7 | TRBV28 | CASSLGTDEQYF | TGTGCCAGCAGTCTGGGGACCGACGAGCAGTACTTC
TRBD1 | . | TRBJ1-2 | TRBV4-2 | CASSQDGTGTNYGYTF | TGTGCCAGCAGCCAAGACGGGACAGGGACGAACTATGGCTACACCTTC
. | . | TRBJ2-5 | TRBV29-1 | CSVEDRDRGGATQYF | TGCAGCGTTGAAGATCGGGATAGGGGGGGAGCGACCCAGTACTTC